The 22 T cell receptor beta chains below all came from one sample that was sequenced in a study of blood T cells in healthy people across ages. Together with a sample-barcoded 5' primer, a J-beta primer mix was included in a second PCR lasting about 6 to 11 cycles. TCRdb reanalysed the 5' RACE reads using MiXCR and keeps one entry per CDR3 protein. The sample holds approximately 900,000 distinct CDR3 sequences, 40% to 60% seen once. The specimen was blood. The receptor source for this set is a man aged 25 to 40 in good health.

The CDR3 DNA reads TGTGCCAGCACTGACCGGGGGGGTACGCAGTATTTT. Translated, it gives CASTDRGGTQYF. The chain carries TRBV6-5 and TRBJ2-3; 8 bases are shared with TRBD2. The CDR3 spans 12 residues. Germline V gives CDR1 MNHEY, CDR2 SVGAGI. Trimming at V came to 7 bases and at J to 8 bases, leaving 5 bases not matched to a gene.

The V call is TRBV5-6, the J call TRBJ1-3, with D maybe TRBD1 (5 bases). This CDR3 spans 14 amino acids. V was clipped by 5 bases and J by 5 bases, with 14 bases between them. Germline lookup yields CDR1 SGHDT and CDR2 YYEEEE. The CDR3, as DNA: TGTGCCAGCAGGTCCGGGACGAGTCGAAACACCATATATTTT. Translating it yields CASRSGTSRNTIYF.

This clonotype was found once. This chain joins TRBV4-1 and TRBJ2-2; D is unclear. Germline V gives CDR1 MGHRA, CDR2 YSYEKL. The CDR3 consists of 15 residues. V shed 2 bases and J shed 4 bases, with 11 bases lying between them. CDR3: CASSQPGQLTGELFF. CDR3 in DNA: TGCGCCAGCAGCCAACCCGGGCAGCTCACCGGGGAGCTGTTTTTT.

The V gene is TRBV27, the J gene TRBJ1-2; D remains ambiguous. CDR1 and CDR2 (germline): MNHEY, SMNVEV (reference sequence). Between the trimmed V and J ends, which lost 2 bases and 4 bases, there was a span of 17 bases. The CDR3 has 16 residues. In nucleotides, the CDR3 is TGTGCCAGCAGTTTAAACGGACCCTTTATGGGCTATGGCTACACCTTC. Protein product: CASSLNGPFMGYGYTF.

Here the CDR3 reads CASSVGGLAGVETQYF. The CDR3 region has the DNA TGTGCCAGCAGCGTAGGAGGTCTAGCGGGGGTGGAGACCCAGTACTTC. J is TRBJ2-5 and V is TRBV9, with 10 bases aligning to TRBD2. The CDR3 runs 16 residues. Germline CDR1 and CDR2: SGDLS and YYNGEE. J was trimmed by 5 bases and V by 0 bases; bases with no gene match: 7.

This clonotype was seen more than once but under ten times. The V gene is TRBV20-1, the J gene TRBJ1-1, with 10 bases that match TRBD1. V gave up 0 bases and J gave up 0 bases; unmatched junction bases: 4. Looked up from germline, CDR1 is DFQATT and CDR2 is SNEGSKA (reference sequence). The CDR3 has 16 amino acids. CDR3 nucleotide sequence: TGCAGTGCTAGAGACCCGGGACAGGGGATGAACACTGAAGCTTTCTTT. As protein: CSARDPGQGMNTEAFF.

The genes are TRBV7-2 and TRBJ2-1, with TRBD2 identical over 10 bases. The CDR3 totals 13 residues. Germline trimming cut 7 bases from V and 9 bases from J; bases unmatched to any gene: 6. Germline assignment: CDR1 SGHTA and CDR2 FQGNSA. Here the CDR3 reads CASKLAGRGEQFF. The DNA of the CDR3 is TGTGCCAGCAAACTAGCGGGGCGGGGTGAGCAGTTCTTC.

This clonotype was picked up a small number of times. The chain links TRBV4-3 to TRBJ1-2; D possibly corresponds to TRBD1 (6 bases). Germline V lookup: CDR1 LGHNA, CDR2 YSLEER. V lost 0 bases and J lost 5, with 19 bases in between. This CDR3 region has 17 residues. CDR3 sequence reads: CASSQDPAGGGRYGYTF. CDR3 nucleotide sequence: TGCGCCAGCAGCCAAGATCCCGCGGGGGGCGGACGGTATGGCTACACCTTC.

As to this clonotype: Compared with germline, one end of the junction differs, possibly owing to a read error. The chain uses TRBV3-1 and TRBJ2-1; TRBD1 matches at 7 bases. CDR1 and CDR2 (germline): LGHDT, YNNKEL (reference sequence). This CDR3 comprises 15 residues. Here the CDR3 DNA reads TGTGCCAGCAGGCAAGGGGGCTTCTCCTACAATGAGCAGTTCTTC. Translation: CASRQGGFSYNEQFF.

A few counts support this clonotype. The gene calls are TRBV7-2 and TRBJ1-1; D is ambiguous. Trimming took 2 bases from V and 4 from J, leaving 5 bases between them. Germline V lookup: CDR1 SGHTA, CDR2 FQGNSA. The CDR3 spans 12 residues. The CDR3: CASSLTRTEAFF. CDR3 bases: TGTGCCAGCAGCTTAACCCGCACTGAAGCTTTCTTT.

V is TRBV2 and J is TRBJ2-1; D remains unclear. The CDR3 is made up of 15 amino acids. Trimming took off 5 bases at V and 8 bases at J, with 19 bases between the two ends. Germline V CDR1 and CDR2: SNHLY, FYNNEI. In nucleotides, the CDR3 is TGTGCCAGCAGTCCCCAGCCCCTACCGGGCGATGAGCAGTTCTTC. It translates to CASSPQPLPGDEQFF.

This clonotype was seen a handful of times. This chain uses TRBV20-1 with TRBJ1-2; no firm D call. Germline CDR1 is DFQATT and CDR2 is SNEGSKA (reference sequence). The V gene lost 6 bases and the J gene lost 4 bases, with 6 bases spanning the gap. The CDR3 spans 10 residues. DNA for the CDR3: TGCAGTGCAAAACCCTATGGCTACACCTTC. It specifies CSAKPYGYTF.

The CDR3 region is CASSFQGGIGPANTEAFF. For the CDR3, the DNA is TGTGCCAGCAGCTTCCAAGGCGGTATCGGTCCGGCGAACACTGAAGCTTTCTTT. This chain links TRBV11-1 with TRBJ1-1; unclear D gene. This CDR3 has 18 amino acids. Trimming cost V 3 bases and J 1 base, with 21 bases left between them. Germline assignment: CDR1 SGHAT and CDR2 FQDESV (reference sequence).

This clonotype has at least ten counts. The chain links TRBV5-1 to TRBJ1-1; the D gene is possibly TRBD1 (6 bases). The germline gives CDR1 SGHRS, CDR2 YFSETQ. The V end lost 4 bases, the J end lost 1 base, and 14 bases lay between the germline ends. This CDR3 contains 15 residues. The CDR3 region has the DNA TGCGCCAGCAGCGCAGACAGGTTAACGAACACTGAAGCTTTCTTT. Residues: CASSADRLTNTEAFF.

The J gene is TRBJ2-5, the V gene TRBV20-1; D gene ambiguous. Germline loops: CDR1 DFQATT, CDR2 SNEGSKA (reference sequence). The CDR3 length is 15 residues. Trimming cost V 6 bases and J 2 bases, with 19 bases left between them. The CDR3 is CSAASIGPGQETQYF. DNA of the CDR3: TGCAGTGCAGCCTCTATAGGGCCTGGACAAGAGACCCAGTACTTC.

V usage is TRBV4-1 and J usage is TRBJ2-5; D is perhaps TRBD1 or TRBD2 (6 bases each). V was clipped by 4 bases and J by 11 bases, with 20 bases between them. Germline V gene lookup returns CDR1 MGHRA and CDR2 YSYEKL. CDR3 length equals 14 residues. The CDR3 bases are TGCGCCAGCAGCCCTGACATCGGGGGCCTGGAGCAGTACTTC. Amino acids: CASSPDIGGLEQYF.

The chain joins TRBV7-2 to TRBJ2-7, with D perhaps TRBD1 or TRBD2 (5 bases each). The CDR3 extends over 15 amino acids. The germline V and J ends were trimmed by 5 bases and 3 bases, with 17 bases remaining between them. Germline V gives CDR1 SGHTA, CDR2 FQGNSA. CDR3 loop: CASSTTGAVFYEQYF. For the CDR3, the DNA is TGTGCCAGCAGCACGACCGGGGCAGTCTTCTACGAGCAGTACTTC.

This chain joins TRBV3-1 and TRBJ1-1, with D possibly being TRBD1 (5 bases). The CDR3 consists of 12 residues. Germline CDR1 is LGHDT and CDR2 is YNNKEL (reference sequence). Trimming took 10 bases from V and 0 from J, leaving 9 bases between them. Here the CDR3 DNA reads TGTGCCACCCAAGGGGTGAACACTGAAGCTTTCTTT. Translation: CATQGVNTEAFF.

CDR3 protein: CASRLDYYTDTQYF. The CDR3 region has the DNA TGTGCCAGCAGGCTGGACTACTACACAGATACGCAGTATTTT. V and J are TRBV6-1 and TRBJ2-3; TRBD2 might be the D (6 bases). The V gene lost 6 bases and the J gene lost 2 bases, with 12 bases spanning the gap. The V gene's germline CDR1 is MNHNS and CDR2 SASEGT. CDR3 length: 14 residues.

The chain has TRBV29-1 and TRBJ2-7; 9 bases fit TRBD1. Trimming at V came to 4 bases and at J to 2 bases, leaving 3 bases not matched to a gene. This CDR3 region has 13 residues. Per the germline V gene, CDR1 is SQVTM and CDR2 is ANQGSEA. The CDR3 bases are TGCAGCGTTGTTTGGACAGGGGCCTACGAGCAGTACTTC. Amino acids: CSVVWTGAYEQYF.

The chain uses TRBV6-6 and TRBJ1-3; D gene ambiguous. V lost 8 bases and J lost 0, with 11 bases in between. Germline V gives CDR1 MNHNY, CDR2 SVGAGI (reference sequence). This CDR3 is 14 amino acids long. The CDR3 loop reads CASLSEVSGNTIYF. The CDR3, as DNA: TGTGCCAGCCTCTCAGAGGTCTCTGGAAACACCATATATTTT.

The chain uses TRBV7-2 and TRBJ2-7; D is uncertain. The CDR3 is 15 residues long. Trimming took 2 bases from V and 2 from J, leaving 13 bases between them. Germline V lookup: CDR1 SGHTA, CDR2 FQGNSA. The CDR3, as DNA: TGTGCCAGCAGCTTACTTGGGCAGGCCCCCTACGAGCAGTACTTC. Its protein product is CASSLLGQAPYEQYF.